This T cell receptor beta chain originates from a study of T cell changes during pregnancy in multiple sclerosis. Produced via immunoSEQ multiplex PCR; TCRdb's table is partial and in-frame only. Among about 32,000 clones listed, around 92% were seen once. J lost 7 bases, V lost 2 bases, and 13 bases had no gene match. This CDR3 is built from 17 residues. Germline CDR1 reads MNHEY; CDR2 reads SMNVEV (reference sequence). The sequence came from a female donor in good health, enrolled as a control in a pregnancy study. The gene calls are TRBV27 and TRBJ2-1; TRBD2 matches at 8 bases. The source was CD8+ T cells from peripheral blood mononuclear cells, collected in the second trimester of pregnancy. The DNA for the CDR3 is TGTGCCAGCAGTTTACCGGGGGGGAGGGCGAGCGTGAATGAGCAGTTCTTC. Protein product: CASSLPGGRASVNEQFF.